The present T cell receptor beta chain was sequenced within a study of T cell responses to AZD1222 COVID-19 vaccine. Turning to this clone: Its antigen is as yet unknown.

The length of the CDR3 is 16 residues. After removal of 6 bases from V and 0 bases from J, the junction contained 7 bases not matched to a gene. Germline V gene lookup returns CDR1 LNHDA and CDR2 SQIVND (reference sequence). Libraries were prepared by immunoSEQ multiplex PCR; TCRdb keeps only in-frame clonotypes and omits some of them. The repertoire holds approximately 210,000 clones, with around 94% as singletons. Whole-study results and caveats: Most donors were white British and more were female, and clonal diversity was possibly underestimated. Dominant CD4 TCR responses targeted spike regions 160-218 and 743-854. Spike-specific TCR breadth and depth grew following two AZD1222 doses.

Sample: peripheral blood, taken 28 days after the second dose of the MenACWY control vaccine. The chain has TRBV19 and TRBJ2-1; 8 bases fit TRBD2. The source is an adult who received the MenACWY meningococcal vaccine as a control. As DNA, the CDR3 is TGTGCCAGTAGGCGGATAGCGGGGATCTCCTACAATGAGCAGTTCTTC. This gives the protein CASRRIAGISYNEQFF.